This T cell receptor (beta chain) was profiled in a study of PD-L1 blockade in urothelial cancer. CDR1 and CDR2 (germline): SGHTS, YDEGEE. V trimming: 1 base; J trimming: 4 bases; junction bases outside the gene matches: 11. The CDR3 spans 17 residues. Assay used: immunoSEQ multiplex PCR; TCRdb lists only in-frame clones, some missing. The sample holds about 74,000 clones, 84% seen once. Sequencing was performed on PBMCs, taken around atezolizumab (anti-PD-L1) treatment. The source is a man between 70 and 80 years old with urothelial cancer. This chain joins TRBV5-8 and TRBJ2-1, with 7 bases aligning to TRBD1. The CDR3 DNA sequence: TGTGCCAGCAGCTTGAGGGGGCTAGGCGGAGAATACAATGAGCAGTTCTTC. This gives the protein CASSLRGLGGEYNEQFF.